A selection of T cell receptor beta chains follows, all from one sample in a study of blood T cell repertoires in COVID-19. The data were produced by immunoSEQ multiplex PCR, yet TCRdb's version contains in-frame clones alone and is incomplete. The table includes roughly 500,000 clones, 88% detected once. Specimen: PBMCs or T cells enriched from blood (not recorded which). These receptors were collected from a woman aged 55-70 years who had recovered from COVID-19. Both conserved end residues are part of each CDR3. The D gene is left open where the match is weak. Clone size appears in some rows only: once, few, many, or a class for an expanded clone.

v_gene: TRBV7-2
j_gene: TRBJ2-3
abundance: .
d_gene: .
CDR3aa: CASSFEQGWADTQYF
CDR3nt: TGTGCCAGCAGCTTTGAACAGGGATGGGCAGATACGCAGTATTTT

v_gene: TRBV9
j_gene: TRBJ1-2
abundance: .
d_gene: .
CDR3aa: CASSASDRNYGYTF
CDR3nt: TGTGCCAGCAGCGCAAGCGACAGGAACTATGGCTACACCTTC

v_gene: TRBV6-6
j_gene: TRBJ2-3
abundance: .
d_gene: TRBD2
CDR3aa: CASSLGLAGASTDTQYF
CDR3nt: TGTGCCAGCAGTCTCGGACTAGCGGGGGCTAGCACAGATACGCAGTATTTT

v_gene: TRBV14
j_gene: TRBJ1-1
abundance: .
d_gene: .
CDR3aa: CASSPRTPFMNTEAFF
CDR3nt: TGTGCCAGCAGCCCTCGGACACCTTTCATGAACACTGAAGCTTTCTTT

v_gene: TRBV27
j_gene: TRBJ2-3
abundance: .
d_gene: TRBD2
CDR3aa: CASTGGPDTQYF
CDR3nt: TGTGCCAGCACGGGGGGGCCGGATACGCAGTATTTT

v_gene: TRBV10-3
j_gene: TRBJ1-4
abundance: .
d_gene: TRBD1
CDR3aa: CATQGQGSYEKLFF
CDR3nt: TGTGCCACGCAGGGACAGGGGTCTTATGAAAAACTGTTTTTT

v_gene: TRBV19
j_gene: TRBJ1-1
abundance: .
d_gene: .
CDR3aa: CASSSLPAGNTEAFF
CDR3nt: TGTGCCAGTAGTTCCTTACCGGCAGGAAACACTGAAGCTTTCTTT

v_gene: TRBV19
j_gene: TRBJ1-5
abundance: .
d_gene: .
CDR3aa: CASSTRGNQPQHF
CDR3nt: TGTGCCAGTAGCACTCGGGGCAATCAGCCCCAGCATTTT

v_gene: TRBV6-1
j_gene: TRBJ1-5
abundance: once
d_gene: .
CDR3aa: CASSEGQRATIANQPQHF
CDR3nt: TGTGCCAGCAGTGAAGGGCAGCGAGCCACGATTGCAAATCAGCCCCAGCATTTT

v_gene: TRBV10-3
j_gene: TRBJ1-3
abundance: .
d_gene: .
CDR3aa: CAISEPGRSGNTIYF
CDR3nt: TGTGCCATCAGTGAGCCAGGCCGCTCTGGAAACACCATATATTTT

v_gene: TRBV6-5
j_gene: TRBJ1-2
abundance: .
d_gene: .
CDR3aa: CASSPRQLLTYGYTF
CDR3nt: TGTGCCAGCAGTCCGCGACAGCTATTAACTTATGGCTACACCTTC

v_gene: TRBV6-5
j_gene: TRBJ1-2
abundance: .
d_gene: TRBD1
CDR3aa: CASSYSTGGLYGYTF
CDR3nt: TGTGCCAGCAGTTACTCGACAGGGGGCCTCTATGGCTACACCTTC

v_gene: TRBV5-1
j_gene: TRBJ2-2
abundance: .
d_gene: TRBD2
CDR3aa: CASSLAGGLNTGELFF
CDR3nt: TGCGCCAGCAGCTTGGCGGGAGGGCTTAACACCGGGGAGCTGTTTTTT

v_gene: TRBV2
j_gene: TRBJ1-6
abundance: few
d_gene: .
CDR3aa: CASSDRGLTNSPLHF
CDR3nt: TGTGCCAGCAGTGATCGGGGACTAACTAATTCACCCCTCCACTTT

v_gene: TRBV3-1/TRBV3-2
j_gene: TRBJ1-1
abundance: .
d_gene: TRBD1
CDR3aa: CASSPDRGAFFPEAFF
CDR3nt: TGTGCCAGCAGCCCCGACAGGGGCGCATTTTTCCCTGAAGCTTTCTTT

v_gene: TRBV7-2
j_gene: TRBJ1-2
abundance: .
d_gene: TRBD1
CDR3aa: CASSLQTGGHGYTF
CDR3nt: TGTGCCAGCAGCTTACAGACAGGGGGGCATGGCTACACCTTC

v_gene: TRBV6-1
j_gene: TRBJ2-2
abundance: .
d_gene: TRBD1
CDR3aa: CASVKGTGEAGELFF
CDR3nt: TGTGCCAGCGTGAAAGGGACAGGGGAGGCCGGGGAGCTGTTTTTT

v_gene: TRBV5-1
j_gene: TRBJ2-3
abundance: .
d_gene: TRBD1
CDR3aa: CASSLVQGGDTQYF
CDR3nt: TGCGCCAGCAGCTTGGTACAAGGGGGCGATACGCAGTATTTT

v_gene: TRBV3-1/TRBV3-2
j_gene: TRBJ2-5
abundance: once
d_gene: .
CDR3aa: CASSYQTRAGSGTQYF
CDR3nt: TGTGCCAGCAGCTACCAGACTAGAGCAGGAAGCGGGACCCAGTACTTC

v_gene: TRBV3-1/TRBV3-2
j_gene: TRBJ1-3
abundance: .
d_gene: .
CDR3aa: CASRLTELSNTIYF
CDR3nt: TGTGCCAGCAGATTAACTGAGCTCTCCAACACCATATATTTT

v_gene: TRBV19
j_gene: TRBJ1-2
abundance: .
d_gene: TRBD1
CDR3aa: CASSSSGTGVGNYGYTF
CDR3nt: TGTGCCAGTAGTTCTTCCGGGACAGGGGTTGGCAACTATGGCTACACCTTC

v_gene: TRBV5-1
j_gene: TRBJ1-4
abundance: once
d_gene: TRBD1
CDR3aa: CASSLDRGEKLFF
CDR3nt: TGCGCCAGCAGCTTGGACAGGGGCGAAAAACTGTTTTTT

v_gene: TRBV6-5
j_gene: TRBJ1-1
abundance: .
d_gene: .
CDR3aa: CASSAQGADTEAFF
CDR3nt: TGTGCCAGCAGCGCACAGGGCGCGGACACTGAAGCTTTCTTT

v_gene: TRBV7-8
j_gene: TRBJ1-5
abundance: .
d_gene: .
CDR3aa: CASSWGGPVGNQPQHF
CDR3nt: TGTGCCAGCAGCTGGGGAGGGCCCGTGGGCAATCAGCCCCAGCATTTT

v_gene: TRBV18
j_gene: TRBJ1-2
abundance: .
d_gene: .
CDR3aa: CASSPGQDYGYTF
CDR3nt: TGTGCCAGCTCACCAGGGCAAGACTATGGCTACACCTTC

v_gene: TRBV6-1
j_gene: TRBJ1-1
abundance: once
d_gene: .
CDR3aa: CASLYEGTEAFF
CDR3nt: TGTGCCAGCCTCTATGAGGGCACTGAAGCTTTCTTT

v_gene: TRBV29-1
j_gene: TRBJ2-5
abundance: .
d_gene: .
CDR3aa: CSVDKGQETQYF
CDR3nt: TGCAGCGTTGATAAGGGGCAAGAGACCCAGTACTTC

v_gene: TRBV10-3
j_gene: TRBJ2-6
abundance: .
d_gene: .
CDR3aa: CAISDLGQTSGANVLTF
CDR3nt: TGTGCCATCAGTGACTTGGGCCAAACCTCTGGGGCCAACGTCCTGACTTTC

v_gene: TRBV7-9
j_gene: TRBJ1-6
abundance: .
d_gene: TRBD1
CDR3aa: CASSLGQGANSPLHF
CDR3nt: TGTGCCAGCAGCTTAGGACAGGGGGCAAATTCACCCCTCCACTTT

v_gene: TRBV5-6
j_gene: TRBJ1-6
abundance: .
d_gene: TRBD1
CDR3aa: CASSTLDRANSPLHF
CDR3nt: TGTGCCAGCAGCACCCTGGACAGGGCTAATTCACCCCTCCACTTT

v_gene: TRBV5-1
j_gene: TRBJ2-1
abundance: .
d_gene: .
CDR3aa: CASRGGTTTFNEQFF
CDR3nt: TGCGCCAGCAGGGGAGGAACTACTACGTTTAATGAGCAGTTCTTC

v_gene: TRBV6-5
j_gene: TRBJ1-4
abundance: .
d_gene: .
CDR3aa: CASRLNEKLFF
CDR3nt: TGTGCCAGTCGACTGAATGAAAAACTGTTTTTT

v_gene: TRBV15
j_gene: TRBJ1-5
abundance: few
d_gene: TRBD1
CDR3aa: CATSREKGAHNQPQHF
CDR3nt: TGTGCCACCAGCAGAGAAAAGGGGGCACATAATCAGCCCCAGCATTTT

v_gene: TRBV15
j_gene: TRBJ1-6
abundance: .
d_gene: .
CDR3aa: CATWTTAYNSPLHF
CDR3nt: TGTGCCACCTGGACGACAGCGTATAATTCACCCCTCCACTTT

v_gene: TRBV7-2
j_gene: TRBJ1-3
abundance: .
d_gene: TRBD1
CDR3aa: CASSPRGQRSGNTIYF
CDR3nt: TGTGCCAGCAGCCCGAGGGGACAGCGCTCTGGAAACACCATATATTTT

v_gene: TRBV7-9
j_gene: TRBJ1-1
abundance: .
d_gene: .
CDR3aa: CASSLSRTANTEAFF
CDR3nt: TGTGCCAGCAGCTTAAGCAGAACAGCGAACACTGAAGCTTTCTTT

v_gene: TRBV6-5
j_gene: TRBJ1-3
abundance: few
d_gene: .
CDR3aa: CASSYWADSGNTIYF
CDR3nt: TGTGCCAGCAGTTACTGGGCAGACTCTGGAAACACCATATATTTT

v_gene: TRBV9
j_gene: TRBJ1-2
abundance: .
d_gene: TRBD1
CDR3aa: CASRPPTFRDRGQANYGYTF
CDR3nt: TGTGCTTCTCGGCCCCCGACATTTCGGGACAGGGGCCAAGCTAACTATGGCTACACCTTC

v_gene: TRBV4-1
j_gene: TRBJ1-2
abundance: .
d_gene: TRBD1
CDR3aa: CASSQRQGLYGYTF
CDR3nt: TGCGCCAGCAGCCAGAGACAGGGTTTATATGGCTACACCTTC

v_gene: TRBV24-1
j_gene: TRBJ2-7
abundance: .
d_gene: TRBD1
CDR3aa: CATSSPLGQGAYEQYF
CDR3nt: TGTGCCACCAGTTCCCCCTTGGGACAGGGGGCCTACGAGCAGTACTTC